The source of this TCR beta chain is a study of molecular identifiers for immune sequencing clone quantification. It was from about 19,000 to 1,100,000 sorted cells, with 10%, 30% or 50% RNA, that naive CD8 libraries came. Naive CD8 T cells were FACS-sorted by CD8+CD4-CCR7+CD45RA+ markers. On this clonotype: Its specificity is unknown.

General study points: Beyond 20 RNA copies, clones held over 99% of effector molecules, compared with under 1% in naive cells.

Each CDR3 protein is one row after TCRdb ran MiXCR on the PCR reads. This table has 460,000 or so distinct CDR3 sequences, 20% to 25% appearing once. The sequence derives from a human donor in good health. Some libraries in this study had Jurkat cell RNA spiked in. Sequencing input: naive CD8+ T cells from blood, with Jurkat cell RNA spiked in. Described subset: FACS-sorted CD8+CD4-CCR7+CD45RA+ naive T cells.

The CDR3 region has the DNA TGCGCCAGCAGCTCAAGACCCGGCAGGGTCGAAGAGACCCAGTACTTC. It codes for CASSSRPGRVEETQYF. The chain joins TRBV5-1 to TRBJ2-5, with a weak D call TRBD1 (5 bases). This CDR3 region has 16 residues. V was clipped by 3 bases and J by 3 bases, with 18 bases between them. The germline V gene has CDR1 SGHRS and CDR2 YFSETQ.